These 26 T cell receptor beta chains came from one sample sequenced in a study of monozygotic twins with inflammatory bowel disease. Using the 5' RACE reads, TCRdb records one entry per CDR3 protein without DNA. The sample table includes some 99,000 distinct CDR3 sequences. Sequencing was done on a sample of blood. The receptors here all came from a human donor with ulcerative colitis or Crohn's disease, or a healthy co-twin of an affected twin (not recorded which).

The chain has TRBV20-1 and TRBJ2-1; TCRdb calls TRBD2, which cannot be checked without DNA. The CDR3 loop spans 15 amino acids. Germline CDR1 and CDR2: DFQATT and SNEGSKA (reference sequence). CDR3 loop: CSASPWSSGYNEQFF.

This chain uses TRBV7-2 with TRBJ2-3; TCRdb reports TRBD1, a call that lacks DNA to check it against. CDR3 length: 14 amino acids. Germline CDR1 and CDR2: SGHTA and FQGNSA. CDR3 amino acids: CASSLLGGTDTQYF.

This CDR3 is CASRFGPLGTEAFF. The chain carries TRBV27 and TRBJ1-1. CDR3 length: 14 residues. CDR1 is MNHEY, CDR2 SMNVEV, per germline (reference sequence).

CDR3: CASSSPDRVTGELFF. This chain uses TRBV7-2 with TRBJ2-2; TCRdb returns TRBD1, unconfirmable since there is no DNA. The V gene's germline CDR1 is SGHTA and CDR2 FQGNSA. The CDR3 loop spans 15 amino acids.

The chain has TRBV25-1 and TRBJ2-3; with no DNA, the TCRdb D assignment of TRBD2 cannot be verified. Germline values: CDR1 MGHDK, CDR2 SYGVNS. The CDR3 totals 14 residues. The CDR3 protein is CASSATSRADTQYF.

V usage is TRBV7-2 and J usage is TRBJ1-2; TCRdb outputs TRBD1, but without DNA this stays unchecked. Germline assignment: CDR1 SGHTA and CDR2 FQGNSA. The length of the CDR3 is 14 residues. The CDR3 reads CAISLRGQGYGYTF. Drawing the rest from reference TRBV7-2 and TRBJ1-2, the complete variable domain is GAGVSQSPSNKVTEKGKDVELRCDPISGHTALYWYRQSLGQGLEFLIYFQGNSAPDKSGLPSDRFSAERTGGSVSTLTIQRTQQEDSAVYLCAISLRGQGYGYTFGSGTRLTVV.

The chain has TRBV5-1 and TRBJ2-1; TCRdb's D gene call, TRBD2, goes unchecked for lack of DNA. In germline, CDR1 is SGHRS, CDR2 YFSETQ. This CDR3 has 16 residues. CDR3 sequence: CASSLFASGSYNEQFF.

The gene calls are TRBV5-1 and TRBJ1-2; TCRdb indicates TRBD1, and absent DNA this call remains unverified. The germline CDR1 and CDR2 sequences are SGHRS and YFSETQ. This CDR3 contains 14 residues. The CDR3 sequence: CASSWGQMNYGYTF.

The V gene is TRBV4-1, the J gene TRBJ1-1. The CDR3 contains 17 residues. The germline V gene has CDR1 MGHRA and CDR2 YSYEKL. The CDR3 is CASSQGWAGVTNTEAFF.

This chain joins TRBV3-1 and TRBJ2-1; TCRdb's D call of TRBD1 is untestable without DNA. The CDR3 loop spans 15 amino acids. Per germline, CDR1 LGHDT and CDR2 YNNKEL (reference sequence). The CDR3 loop is CASSQDRGRYNEQFF.

The chain combines TRBV7-3 with TRBJ2-5; the TCRdb call, TRBD1, lacks DNA for checking. The CDR3 sequence is 14 residues long. From germline, CDR1 is SGHTA and CDR2 FQGTGA. This CDR3 is CASSLRGGRETQYF.

The chain uses TRBV4-2 and TRBJ2-6. The CDR3 runs to 16 residues. Germline V gives CDR1 LGHNA, CDR2 YNFKEQ. The CDR3: CASSQDKGSGANVLTF.

The chain combines TRBV5-1 with TRBJ2-1; without DNA, the TCRdb call of TRBD2 cannot be checked. This CDR3 is 16 amino acids long. In germline, CDR1 is SGHRS, CDR2 YFSETQ. CDR3 residues: CASSTIAGGLFNEQFF.

The V gene is TRBV7-9, the J gene TRBJ1-2. The CDR3 totals 11 residues. Germline CDR1 is SEHNR and CDR2 is FQNEAQ (reference sequence). CDR3 amino acids: CASSFEYGYTF.

This sequence joins TRBV5-1 and TRBJ2-6; the D call of TRBD1 rests on TCRdb alone, since no DNA is present to check it. The CDR3 consists of 20 residues. Germline CDR1 is SGHRS and CDR2 is YFSETQ. CDR3 sequence: CASSPIQTGQTVRGANVLTF.

V and J are TRBV6-5 and TRBJ2-1. Germline assignment: CDR1 MNHEY and CDR2 SVGAGI. This CDR3 has 15 amino acids. The CDR3 sequence is CASSPRGTAADEQFF.

The gene calls are TRBV5-1 and TRBJ1-3; without DNA, the TCRdb call of TRBD1 cannot be checked. The germline CDR1 and CDR2 sequences are SGHRS and YFSETQ. CDR3 length: 16 residues. The CDR3 region is CASSLGWTASGNTIYF.

The chain joins TRBV5-1 to TRBJ2-1; TCRdb reports TRBD2, a call that lacks DNA to check it against. This CDR3 has 15 residues. Germline CDR1 and CDR2: SGHRS and YFSETQ. CDR3: CASSLAPKGGGEQFF.

This chain connects TRBV7-3 to TRBJ2-6; lacking DNA, the TRBD1 call made by TCRdb goes unchecked. Germline CDR1 and CDR2: SGHTA and FQGTGA. The CDR3 has 15 amino acids. This CDR3 reads CASSFSGARANVLTF.

The chain links TRBV6-1 to TRBJ1-1. Germline values: CDR1 MNHNS, CDR2 SASEGT. This CDR3 comprises 12 residues. CDR3 loop: CASSEARTEAFF.

V and J are TRBV5-6 and TRBJ1-5. In germline, CDR1 is SGHDT, CDR2 YYEEEE. There are 13 residues in the CDR3. CDR3 loop: CASSTWGNQPQHF.

The chain recombines TRBV18 with TRBJ2-7. Germline V gene data show CDR1 as KGHSH and CDR2 as LQKENI. There are 13 residues in the CDR3. CDR3 region: CASSPASSYEQYF.

The J gene is TRBJ2-5, the V gene TRBV5-1; there is no DNA to check the TCRdb D call of TRBD2. Germline V gene data show CDR1 as SGHRS and CDR2 as YFSETQ. The CDR3 runs 15 residues. The CDR3 sequence: CASSLLAGGQETQYF.

The chain uses TRBV18 and TRBJ2-5. CDR3 length equals 15 residues. Germline V CDR1 and CDR2: KGHSH, LQKENI. CDR3 residues: CASSLSGRNQETQYF.

The chain carries TRBV28 and TRBJ2-2. The germline gives CDR1 MDHEN, CDR2 SYDVKM. The CDR3 is 14 amino acids. CDR3 residues: CASSSPDKTGELFF.

The chain uses TRBV7-9 and TRBJ2-7; TCRdb returns TRBD2, unconfirmable since there is no DNA. The CDR3 is made up of 13 amino acids. Germline lookup yields CDR1 SEHNR and CDR2 FQNEAQ (reference sequence). This CDR3 reads CASTASGSYEQYF.